Listed below are T cell receptor beta chains from one sample, sequenced in a study of blood T cell repertoires in COVID-19. This table comes from immunoSEQ multiplex PCR, and its TCRdb copy is limited to in-frame clones, with some not included. Among 360,000 or so clones listed, roughly four fifths were seen once. Sequenced material: PBMCs or T cells enriched from blood (not recorded which). The receptor source for this set is a woman aged 50 to 65 who had recovered from COVID-19. CDR3s include the opening cysteine and the closing phenylalanine or tryptophan. Fields, in order: clone size, J gene, D gene, V gene, CDR3 protein, CDR3 DNA. D genes are given only for firm matches. Only part of the rows carry a size: once, few, many, or a class if the clone is expanded.

clone_size: NA; j_call: TRBJ1-1; d_call: TRBD1; v_call: TRBV12-5; cdr3_aa: CASGPGQGTAEAFF; cdr3_nt: TGTGCTAGTGGTCCGGGACAGGGGACCGCTGAAGCTTTCTTT
clone_size: NA; j_call: TRBJ1-4; d_call: NA; v_call: TRBV4-2; cdr3_aa: CASSPQTGKATNEKLFF; cdr3_nt: TGTGCCAGCAGCCCCCAAACAGGGAAAGCAACTAATGAAAAACTGTTTTTT
clone_size: NA; j_call: TRBJ2-7; d_call: TRBD2; v_call: TRBV7-6; cdr3_aa: CASSLGTAGSYEQYF; cdr3_nt: TGTGCCAGCAGCTTAGGCACAGCGGGATCCTACGAGCAGTACTTC
clone_size: few; j_call: TRBJ2-7; d_call: TRBD2; v_call: TRBV19; cdr3_aa: CASTRDPSGNSYEQYF; cdr3_nt: TGTGCCAGTACCCGAGACCCTAGCGGAAATTCTTACGAGCAGTACTTC
clone_size: NA; j_call: TRBJ1-2; d_call: TRBD1; v_call: TRBV18; cdr3_aa: CASSPFRGPTGGYTF; cdr3_nt: TGTGCCAGCTCACCATTTAGGGGGCCGACGGGAGGCTACACCTTC
clone_size: NA; j_call: TRBJ2-6; d_call: NA; v_call: TRBV9; cdr3_aa: CASSVWAGYLSGANVLTF; cdr3_nt: TGTGCCAGCAGCGTTTGGGCAGGGTACCTTTCTGGGGCCAACGTCCTGACTTTC
clone_size: NA; j_call: TRBJ1-1; d_call: NA; v_call: TRBV7-9; cdr3_aa: CASSWEEVGTEAFF; cdr3_nt: TGTGCCAGCAGCTGGGAGGAGGTCGGCACTGAAGCTTTCTTT
clone_size: NA; j_call: TRBJ1-1; d_call: NA; v_call: TRBV30; cdr3_aa: CAWSVRQSTEAFF; cdr3_nt: TGTGCCTGGAGTGTTCGACAGTCCACTGAAGCTTTCTTT
clone_size: NA; j_call: TRBJ2-7; d_call: TRBD1; v_call: TRBV5-4; cdr3_aa: CASSFMTGMYEQYF; cdr3_nt: TGTGCCAGCAGTTTTATGACAGGGATGTACGAGCAGTACTTC
clone_size: NA; j_call: TRBJ1-1; d_call: NA; v_call: TRBV28; cdr3_aa: CASRSDRDTEAFF; cdr3_nt: TGTGCCAGCAGGTCCGATCGGGACACTGAAGCTTTCTTT
clone_size: NA; j_call: TRBJ2-7; d_call: TRBD1; v_call: TRBV4-1; cdr3_aa: CASSIGTGNEQYF; cdr3_nt: TGCGCCAGCAGCATCGGGACAGGGAACGAGCAGTACTTC
clone_size: NA; j_call: TRBJ1-3; d_call: NA; v_call: TRBV7-7; cdr3_aa: CASSLGTGSGNTIYF; cdr3_nt: TGTGCTAGCAGCTTAGGTACGGGCTCTGGAAACACCATATATTTT
clone_size: few; j_call: TRBJ1-1; d_call: NA; v_call: TRBV27; cdr3_aa: CASSFLADGTEAFF; cdr3_nt: NA
clone_size: once; j_call: TRBJ2-2; d_call: NA; v_call: TRBV14; cdr3_aa: CASSQASMNTGELFF; cdr3_nt: TGTGCCAGCAGCCAAGCCTCTATGAACACCGGGGAGCTGTTTTTT
clone_size: NA; j_call: TRBJ2-7; d_call: NA; v_call: TRBV2; cdr3_aa: CASRANGGPIEQYF; cdr3_nt: TGTGCCAGCAGAGCTAATGGGGGCCCCATCGAGCAGTACTTC
clone_size: NA; j_call: TRBJ1-4; d_call: NA; v_call: TRBV12-3/TRBV12-4; cdr3_aa: CASSSGLDEKLFF; cdr3_nt: TGTGCCAGCAGCTCGGGACTTGATGAAAAACTGTTTTTT
clone_size: NA; j_call: TRBJ1-5; d_call: NA; v_call: TRBV15; cdr3_aa: CATSRDSQPQHF; cdr3_nt: TGTGCCACCAGCAGAGATTCGCAGCCCCAGCATTTT
clone_size: NA; j_call: TRBJ2-3; d_call: TRBD2; v_call: TRBV6-5; cdr3_aa: CASSLSGAPTDTQYF; cdr3_nt: TGTGCCAGCAGTCTTAGCGGGGCGCCCACAGATACGCAGTATTTT
clone_size: NA; j_call: TRBJ2-2; d_call: TRBD1; v_call: TRBV9; cdr3_aa: CASSVAWTGHSGGELFF; cdr3_nt: TGTGCCAGCAGCGTAGCTTGGACAGGGCATTCGGGCGGGGAGCTGTTTTTT
clone_size: NA; j_call: TRBJ2-1; d_call: TRBD2; v_call: TRBV6-5; cdr3_aa: CASRVAGPSYNEQFF; cdr3_nt: TGTGCCAGCAGGGTAGCGGGTCCCTCCTACAATGAGCAGTTCTTC
clone_size: NA; j_call: TRBJ1-2; d_call: NA; v_call: TRBV7-9; cdr3_aa: CASSPSPGGAHGYTF; cdr3_nt: TGTGCCAGCAGCCCTTCTCCCGGGGGGGCGCATGGCTACACCTTC
clone_size: NA; j_call: TRBJ1-1; d_call: TRBD1; v_call: TRBV10-2; cdr3_aa: CATEKGGFLNTEAFF; cdr3_nt: TGCGCCACCGAGAAAGGGGGCTTCTTGAACACTGAAGCTTTCTTT
clone_size: few; j_call: TRBJ2-3; d_call: NA; v_call: TRBV11-3; cdr3_aa: CASSLAGADTQYF; cdr3_nt: TGTGCCAGCAGCTTAGCAGGGGCAGATACGCAGTATTTT
clone_size: NA; j_call: TRBJ1-2; d_call: NA; v_call: TRBV28; cdr3_aa: CAISGFEYGYTF; cdr3_nt: TGTGCCATATCAGGGTTTGAGTATGGCTACACCTTC
clone_size: NA; j_call: TRBJ2-3; d_call: TRBD2; v_call: TRBV12-3/TRBV12-4; cdr3_aa: CASRGLGPDTQYF; cdr3_nt: TGTGCCAGCAGGGGACTAGGTCCAGATACGCAGTATTTT
clone_size: NA; j_call: TRBJ1-1; d_call: TRBD1; v_call: TRBV6-1; cdr3_aa: CASSEVVWGQGRSTEAFF; cdr3_nt: TGTGCCAGCAGTGAGGTTGTTTGGGGACAGGGAAGGAGTACTGAAGCTTTCTTT
clone_size: NA; j_call: TRBJ2-1; d_call: NA; v_call: TRBV5-1; cdr3_aa: CASSLDRESVYEQFF; cdr3_nt: TGCGCCAGCAGCTTGGACAGGGAATCCGTCTATGAGCAGTTCTTC
clone_size: NA; j_call: TRBJ1-1; d_call: NA; v_call: TRBV4-2; cdr3_aa: CASSQDFPGNTGHNTEAFF; cdr3_nt: TGTGCCAGCAGCCAAGATTTTCCCGGGAACACAGGGCATAACACTGAAGCTTTCTTT
clone_size: NA; j_call: TRBJ2-7; d_call: TRBD2; v_call: TRBV27; cdr3_aa: CASTNGRGSYEQYF; cdr3_nt: TGTGCCAGCACCAATGGGAGGGGATCCTACGAGCAGTACTTC
clone_size: NA; j_call: TRBJ2-1; d_call: NA; v_call: TRBV4-2; cdr3_aa: CASSQEFESEQFF; cdr3_nt: TGTGCCAGCAGCCAAGAATTTGAGAGTGAGCAGTTCTTC
clone_size: NA; j_call: TRBJ1-1; d_call: NA; v_call: TRBV7-3; cdr3_aa: CASSLAPRWADGFQNTEAFF; cdr3_nt: TGTGCCAGCAGCCTAGCCCCGAGGTGGGCTGATGGGTTCCAGAACACTGAAGCTTTCTTT
clone_size: many; j_call: TRBJ1-2; d_call: NA; v_call: TRBV11-2; cdr3_aa: CASSLDPATRGYTF; cdr3_nt: TGTGCCAGCAGCTTAGACCCGGCGACACGTGGCTACACCTTC
clone_size: once; j_call: TRBJ1-3; d_call: NA; v_call: TRBV9; cdr3_aa: CASSVAGGSSGNTIYF; cdr3_nt: TGTGCCAGCAGCGTAGCGGGGGGCAGCTCTGGAAACACCATATATTTT
clone_size: once; j_call: TRBJ1-5; d_call: TRBD1; v_call: TRBV4-3; cdr3_aa: CASSQDQGGGQPQHF; cdr3_nt: TGCGCCAGCAGCCAAGATCAGGGGGGCGGTCAGCCCCAGCATTTT
clone_size: NA; j_call: TRBJ2-3; d_call: NA; v_call: TRBV5-1; cdr3_aa: CASSLGAFSSTDTQYF; cdr3_nt: TGCGCCAGCAGCTTGGGGGCATTCTCAAGCACAGATACGCAGTATTTT
clone_size: NA; j_call: TRBJ1-2; d_call: TRBD1; v_call: TRBV6-5; cdr3_aa: CASSPGGVLYGYTF; cdr3_nt: TGTGCCAGCAGCCCAGGGGGAGTCCTCTATGGCTACACCTTC
clone_size: once; j_call: TRBJ2-1; d_call: NA; v_call: TRBV5-1; cdr3_aa: CASSLAHVNNEQFF; cdr3_nt: TGCGCCAGCAGCTTGGCACACGTAAACAATGAGCAGTTCTTC
clone_size: NA; j_call: TRBJ1-4; d_call: TRBD1; v_call: TRBV5-6; cdr3_aa: CASSSEHRGGLEKLFF; cdr3_nt: TGTGCCAGCAGCTCGGAACACAGGGGCGGATTGGAAAAACTGTTTTTT
clone_size: NA; j_call: TRBJ2-7; d_call: TRBD2; v_call: TRBV5-8; cdr3_aa: CASPKASGISYEQYF; cdr3_nt: TGTGCCAGCCCAAAGGCTAGCGGTATCTCCTACGAGCAGTACTTC
clone_size: NA; j_call: TRBJ2-2; d_call: TRBD2; v_call: TRBV4-1; cdr3_aa: CASSQDRTSGNTGELFF; cdr3_nt: TGCGCCAGCAGCCAAGATCGGACTAGCGGGAACACCGGGGAGCTGTTTTTT
clone_size: NA; j_call: TRBJ1-6; d_call: NA; v_call: TRBV21-1; cdr3_aa: CASSKGRQDSIGPIDNSPLHF; cdr3_nt: TGTGCCAGCAGCAAAGGTCGACAGGATTCCATAGGGCCCATCGATAATTCACCCCTCCACTTT
clone_size: once; j_call: TRBJ2-1; d_call: NA; v_call: TRBV19; cdr3_aa: CASSIVGGDGEQFF; cdr3_nt: TGTGCCAGTAGTATTGTCGGGGGAGACGGTGAGCAGTTCTTC
clone_size: few; j_call: TRBJ1-3; d_call: NA; v_call: TRBV30; cdr3_aa: CAWSFGASGNTIYF; cdr3_nt: TGTGCCTGGAGTTTTGGGGCCTCTGGAAACACCATATATTTT
clone_size: NA; j_call: TRBJ1-6; d_call: TRBD1; v_call: TRBV7-8; cdr3_aa: CASSAGQGWISPLHF; cdr3_nt: TGTGCCAGCAGCGCGGGACAGGGGTGGATTTCACCCCTCCACTTT
clone_size: NA; j_call: TRBJ2-3; d_call: TRBD2; v_call: TRBV18; cdr3_aa: CASSRLTSGDPGTDTQYF; cdr3_nt: TGTGCCAGCTCTCGCTTGACTAGCGGGGATCCAGGAACAGATACGCAGTATTTT
clone_size: NA; j_call: TRBJ2-2; d_call: TRBD1; v_call: TRBV7-3; cdr3_aa: CASSFTGGETGELFF; cdr3_nt: TGTGCCAGCAGCTTCACAGGGGGTGAAACCGGGGAGCTGTTTTTT
clone_size: NA; j_call: TRBJ1-2; d_call: TRBD1; v_call: TRBV15; cdr3_aa: CATSRGRTGGGYTF; cdr3_nt: TGTGCCACCAGCAGAGGGCGGACAGGGGGAGGCTACACCTTC
clone_size: NA; j_call: TRBJ1-2; d_call: TRBD1; v_call: TRBV4-2; cdr3_aa: CASSQGAGGYGYTF; cdr3_nt: TGTGCCAGCAGCCAAGGGGCAGGGGGTTATGGCTACACCTTC
clone_size: NA; j_call: TRBJ2-1; d_call: NA; v_call: TRBV5-6; cdr3_aa: CASSPPAGGPSYNEQFF; cdr3_nt: TGTGCCAGCAGCCCACCCGCCGGAGGGCCATCCTACAATGAGCAGTTCTTC
clone_size: few; j_call: TRBJ2-7; d_call: TRBD1; v_call: TRBV27; cdr3_aa: CASSPRTGLDEQYF; cdr3_nt: TGTGCCAGCAGTCCCCGGACAGGATTGGACGAGCAGTACTTC
clone_size: NA; j_call: TRBJ1-6; d_call: NA; v_call: TRBV13; cdr3_aa: CASSLGLSPLHF; cdr3_nt: TGTGCCAGCAGCTTAGGCCTTTCACCCCTCCACTTT
clone_size: NA; j_call: TRBJ1-2; d_call: NA; v_call: TRBV19; cdr3_aa: CASSMGGEKKYGYTF; cdr3_nt: TGTGCCAGTAGTATGGGTGGAGAGAAGAAATATGGCTACACCTTC
clone_size: NA; j_call: TRBJ1-1; d_call: NA; v_call: TRBV19; cdr3_aa: CASSIAQGPTEAFF; cdr3_nt: TGTGCCAGTAGTATAGCGCAGGGTCCCACTGAAGCTTTCTTT
clone_size: few; j_call: TRBJ2-7; d_call: NA; v_call: TRBV5-1; cdr3_aa: CASSLSGGPSYEQYF; cdr3_nt: TGCGCCAGCAGCCTGTCGGGGGGCCCTTCCTACGAGCAGTACTTC
clone_size: NA; j_call: TRBJ1-2; d_call: TRBD1; v_call: TRBV11-2; cdr3_aa: CASSLAGTGTYGYTF; cdr3_nt: TGTGCCAGCAGCTTAGCTGGGACAGGAACCTATGGCTACACCTTC
clone_size: NA; j_call: TRBJ1-2; d_call: NA; v_call: TRBV9; cdr3_aa: CASSVDRDYGYTF; cdr3_nt: TGTGCCAGCAGCGTAGACAGGGACTATGGCTACACCTTC
clone_size: NA; j_call: TRBJ2-7; d_call: TRBD2; v_call: TRBV7-2; cdr3_aa: CASSLAASGSSYEQYF; cdr3_nt: TGTGCCAGCAGCTTAGCGGCTAGCGGGAGCTCCTACGAGCAGTACTTC
clone_size: NA; j_call: TRBJ1-6; d_call: NA; v_call: TRBV7-9; cdr3_aa: CASSLMTATNSPLHF; cdr3_nt: TGTGCCAGCAGCTTAATGACAGCCACTAATTCACCCCTCCACTTT
clone_size: NA; j_call: TRBJ1-2; d_call: NA; v_call: TRBV19; cdr3_aa: CASSPGLYGYTF; cdr3_nt: TGTGCCAGTAGCCCAGGGCTATATGGCTACACCTTC